This TCR beta chain comes out of a study of cytomegalovirus exposure and HLA in healthy donors. In the PCR, 60 Vbeta and 13 Jbeta primers were used. Generated by immunoSEQ multiplex PCR, the TCRdb table keeps only in-frame clones and is missing some. The sample records 190,000 or so clones, 80% being singletons. The germline gives CDR1 LNHDA, CDR2 SQIVND (reference sequence). This CDR3 comprises 16 residues. V shed 0 bases and J shed 2 bases, with 13 bases lying between them. The rearrangement links TRBV19 to TRBJ1-2; D unclear. This TCR came from a boy aged 5-17 years in good health and CMV-seronegative. Sequenced: PBMCs. The CDR3 nucleotides are TGTGCCAGTAGTATAGAGGCCACGGGAGGAAACTATGGCTACACCTTC. Its protein product is CASSIEATGGNYGYTF.